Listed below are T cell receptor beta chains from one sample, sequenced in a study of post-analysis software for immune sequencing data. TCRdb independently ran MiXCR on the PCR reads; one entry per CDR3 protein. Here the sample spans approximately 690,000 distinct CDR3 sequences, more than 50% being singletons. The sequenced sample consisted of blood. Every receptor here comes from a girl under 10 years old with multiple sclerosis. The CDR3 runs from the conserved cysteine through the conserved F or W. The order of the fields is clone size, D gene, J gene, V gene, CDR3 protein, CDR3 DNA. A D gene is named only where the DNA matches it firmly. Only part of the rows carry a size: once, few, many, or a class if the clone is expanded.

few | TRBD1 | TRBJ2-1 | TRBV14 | CASSQDRNRGRNEQFF | TGTGCCAGCAGCCAAGATAGGAACAGGGGGAGGAATGAGCAGTTCTTC
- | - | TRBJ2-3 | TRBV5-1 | CASSPLSRGTDTQYF | TGCGCCAGCAGCCCGCTGTCTAGAGGCACAGATACGCAGTATTTT
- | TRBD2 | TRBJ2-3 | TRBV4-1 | CASSQAASGRAVTDTQYF | TGCGCCAGCAGCCAGGCAGCTAGCGGGAGAGCGGTCACAGATACGCAGTATTTT
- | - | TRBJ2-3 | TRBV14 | CASSQRAGTDTQYF | TGTGCCAGCAGCCAACGGGCAGGGACAGATACGCAGTATTTT
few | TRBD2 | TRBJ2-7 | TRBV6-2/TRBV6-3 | CASRSGIYEQYF | TGTGCCAGCAGAAGCGGGATCTACGAGCAGTACTTC
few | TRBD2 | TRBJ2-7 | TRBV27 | CASSLSGGSYEQYF | TGTGCCAGCAGTTTATCGGGGGGGAGCTACGAGCAGTACTTC
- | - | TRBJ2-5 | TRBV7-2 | CASSLAPGAGETQYF | TGTGCCAGCAGCTTAGCCCCAGGGGCGGGAGAGACCCAGTACTTC
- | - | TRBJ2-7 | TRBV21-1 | CASSKGPGQSYEQYF | TGTGCCAGCAGCAAAGGTCCGGGACAGAGCTACGAGCAGTACTTC
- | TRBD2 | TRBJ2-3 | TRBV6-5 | CASSYRAGGTDTQYF | TGTGCCAGCAGTTACCGGGCGGGAGGGACAGATACGCAGTATTTT
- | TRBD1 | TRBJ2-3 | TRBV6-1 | CASRTPGTGGTPSTDTQYF | TGTGCCAGCAGGACTCCCGGGACAGGGGGCACCCCGAGCACAGATACGCAGTATTTT
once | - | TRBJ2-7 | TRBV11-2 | CASSLLEGLYEQYF | TGTGCCAGCAGCTTACTAGAGGGACTTTACGAGCAGTACTTC
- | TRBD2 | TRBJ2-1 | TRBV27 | CASTGASGSEDEQFF | TGTGCCAGCACCGGGGCTAGCGGGAGTGAGGATGAGCAGTTCTTC
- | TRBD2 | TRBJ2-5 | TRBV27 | CASSFGLAGLKETQYF | TGTGCCAGCAGTTTTGGCCTAGCGGGATTAAAAGAGACCCAGTACTTC
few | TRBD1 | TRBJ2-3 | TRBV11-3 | CASSWIRDRDTDTQYF | TGTGCCAGCAGCTGGATCCGGGACAGGGATACAGATACGCAGTATTTT
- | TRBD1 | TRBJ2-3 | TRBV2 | CASRGGGQSSTDTQYF | TGTGCCAGCAGGGGTGGGGGACAGAGTAGCACAGATACGCAGTATTTT
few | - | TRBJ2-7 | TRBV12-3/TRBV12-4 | CASSISYEQYF | TGTGCCAGCAGTATATCCTACGAGCAGTACTTC
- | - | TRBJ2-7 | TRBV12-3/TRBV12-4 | CASAKGTKQYF | TGTGCCAGCGCGAAAGGGACCAAGCAGTACTTC
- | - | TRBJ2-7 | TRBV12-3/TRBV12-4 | CASSPHVPMSGRVEQYF | TGTGCCAGCAGCCCCCATGTCCCCATGAGCGGCCGGGTCGAGCAGTACTTC
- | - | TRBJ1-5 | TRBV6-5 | CASSFLGDNQPQHF | TGTGCCAGCAGTTTCCTGGGTGACAATCAGCCCCAGCATTTT
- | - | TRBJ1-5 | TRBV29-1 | CSVGNHNQPQHF | TGCAGCGTTGGCAATCATAATCAGCCCCAGCATTTT
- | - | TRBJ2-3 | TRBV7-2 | CASSLLRTDTQYF | TGTGCCAGCAGCTTACTACGCACAGATACGCAGTATTTT
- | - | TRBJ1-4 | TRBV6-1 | CASSYGRRENEKLFF | TGTGCCAGCAGTTATGGGAGGCGGGAGAATGAAAAACTGTTTTTT
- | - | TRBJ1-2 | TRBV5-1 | CASSLAVPQASFYGYTF | TGCGCCAGCAGCTTGGCCGTCCCACAGGCCTCGTTCTATGGCTACACCTTC
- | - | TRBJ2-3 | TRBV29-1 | CSVEGVTDTQYF | TGCAGCGTTGAAGGGGTCACAGATACGCAGTATTTT
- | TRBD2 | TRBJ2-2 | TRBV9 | CASSGAGVTGELFF | TGTGCCAGCAGCGGAGCGGGAGTTACCGGGGAGCTGTTTTTT
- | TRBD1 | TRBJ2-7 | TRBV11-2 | CASSLGTGSRYEQYF | TGTGCCAGCAGCCTAGGGACAGGGTCACGATACGAGCAGTACTTC
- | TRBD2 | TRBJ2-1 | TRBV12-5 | CASGLAGLAGAATYNEQFF | TGTGCTAGTGGTTTGGCGGGACTAGCGGGAGCGGCCACCTACAATGAGCAGTTCTTC
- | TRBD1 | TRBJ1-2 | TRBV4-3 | CASSPERQGINYGYTF | TGCGCCAGCAGCCCCGAACGACAGGGTATAAACTATGGCTACACCTTC
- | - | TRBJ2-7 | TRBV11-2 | CASSWGLYNEQYF | TGTGCCAGCAGCTGGGGACTTTACAATGAGCAGTACTTC
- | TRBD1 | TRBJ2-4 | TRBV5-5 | CASSWDREVWQDF | TGTGCCAGCAGTTGGGACAGGGAGGTATGGCAGGACTTC
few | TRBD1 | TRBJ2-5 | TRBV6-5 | CASSYSHRDRVRETQYF | TGTGCCAGCAGTTACTCCCACCGGGACAGGGTTCGGGAGACCCAGTACTTC
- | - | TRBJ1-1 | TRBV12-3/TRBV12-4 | CASSLIWTGDTEAFF | TGTGCCAGCAGTTTAATATGGACGGGGGACACTGAAGCTTTCTTT
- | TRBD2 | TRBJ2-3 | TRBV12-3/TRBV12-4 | CASLWTSGATDAQYF | TGTGCCAGCCTTTGGACTAGCGGGGCCACAGATGCGCAGTATTTT